The 18 T cell receptor beta chains presented below share a single source sample, sequenced in a study of shared clonotypes between healthy human individuals. Only in-frame clones appear in the TCRdb table, and some are missing; sequencing was by immunoSEQ multiplex PCR. The table lists about 2.3 million clones, roughly 93% of them singletons. Sequences were obtained from naive CD4+ T cells from PBMCs. Subset indicated: CD45RA+ positively selected. The origin of the receptors is a man younger than 35 in good health. Some clones in this sample may be carry-over from other donors' samples.

The J gene is TRBJ2-6, the V gene TRBV4-1; 9 nucleotides align to TRBD2. V trimming: 0 bases; J trimming: 0 bases; junction bases outside the gene matches: 9. The CDR3 loop spans 20 amino acids. The germline V gene has CDR1 MGHRA and CDR2 YSYEKL. CDR3 sequence: CASSQDPLAGLFSGANVLTF. Here the CDR3 DNA reads TGCGCCAGCAGCCAAGACCCGCTAGCGGGGCTTTTCTCTGGGGCCAACGTCCTGACTTTC.

The chain combines TRBV4-3 with TRBJ2-1, with 8 nucleotides matching TRBD1. The germline gives CDR1 LGHNA, CDR2 YSLEER. The CDR3 sequence is 13 residues long. The V gene end was trimmed by 2 bases and the J gene end by 8 bases; junction bases not matched to a gene: 2. In nucleotides, the CDR3 is TGCGCCAGCAGCCAACGACAGGGGTATGAGCAGTTCTTC. This encodes CASSQRQGYEQFF.

This clone appeared once. This chain uses TRBV10-3 with TRBJ2-7; possibly TRBD1 for D (5 bases). V lost 10 bases to trimming and J lost 3 bases, with 22 bases between them. Germline V gene data show CDR1 as ENHRY and CDR2 as SYGVKD. This CDR3 spans 15 amino acids. The CDR3 DNA reads as TGTGCCACCAAGTCCCAGGGTACATCCCTCTACGAGCAGTACTTC. Translation gives CATKSQGTSLYEQYF.

CDR3 bases: TGTGCCAGCAGTTTATTCTTCGGGTCAGGGGAGGACTATGGCTACACCTTC. Protein: CASSLFFGSGEDYGYTF. V is TRBV27 and J is TRBJ1-2, with a tentative D call TRBD1 (6 bases). V lost 1 base and J lost 3, with 18 bases in between. The CDR3 extends over 17 amino acids. Germline lookup yields CDR1 MNHEY and CDR2 SMNVEV (reference sequence).

The V gene is TRBV5-5, the J gene TRBJ1-5, with TRBD1 matching over 7 bases. CDR3 length equals 15 residues. Germline V CDR1 and CDR2: SGHKS, YYEKEE (reference sequence). Trimming cost V 6 bases and J 4 bases; bases outside gene matches: 10. The CDR3 is CASTPGGGRNQPQHF. The CDR3 nucleotides read TGTGCCAGCACCCCAGGGGGGGGTCGAAATCAGCCCCAGCATTTT.

The chain is built from TRBV5-1 and TRBJ2-7, with TRBD2 matching over 13 bases. Germline V CDR1 and CDR2: SGHRS, YFSETQ. The CDR3 length is 15 residues. The ends lost 3 bases at V and 7 bases at J; junction bases unmatched: 7. Written as DNA, the CDR3 is TGCGCCAGCAGCTCGGGACTAGCGGGACCGGTGGAGCAGTACTTC. Amino acids: CASSSGLAGPVEQYF.

The genes are TRBV29-1 and TRBJ2-6, with D possibly matching TRBD2 (5 bases). The length of the CDR3 is 16 residues. CDR1 is SQVTM, CDR2 ANQGSEA, per germline. The V gene lost 4 bases and the J gene lost 1 base, with 14 bases spanning the gap. DNA of the CDR3: TGCAGCGTTGGCGGGTCACGCGCATCTGGGGCCAACGTCCTGACTTTC. It is translated as CSVGGSRASGANVLTF.

The chain employs TRBV5-1 and TRBJ2-3, with D possibly TRBD2 on 5 matching bases. Germline-derived CDR1 and CDR2 are SGHRS and YFSETQ. V was pared by 3 bases and J by 6 bases, with 17 bases between. CDR3 length: 15 amino acids. The CDR3 sequence: CASSSPGTPQDTQYF. The CDR3 DNA reads TGCGCCAGCAGCTCGCCGGGAACCCCCCAGGATACGCAGTATTTT.

In DNA, the CDR3 is TGCGCCAGCAGCCCCACGTCTGCTAACTATGGCTACACCTTC. It yields the protein CASSPTSANYGYTF. The chain recombines TRBV5-1 with TRBJ1-2; D is ambiguous. The CDR3 contains 14 residues. CDR1 and CDR2 from the germline V gene are SGHRS and YFSETQ. V was trimmed by 4 bases and J by 0 bases, leaving 10 bases between them.

The rearrangement links TRBV28 to TRBJ2-5, with 7 bases aligning to TRBD2. The length of the CDR3 is 15 residues. Trimming cost V 2 bases and J 5 bases; bases outside gene matches: 8. The germline gives CDR1 MDHEN, CDR2 SYDVKM. CDR3 bases: TGTGCCAGCAGTTTAGGAGGGAGGGCAGGGGAGACCCAGTACTTC. Translation: CASSLGGRAGETQYF.

J is TRBJ2-7 and V is TRBV5-1, with D possibly being TRBD2 (7 bases). V lost 4 bases and J 5 bases, leaving 19 bases between the germline ends. The CDR3 covers 15 residues. The V gene's germline CDR1 is SGHRS and CDR2 YFSETQ. CDR3: CASSAYGGPENEQYF. The CDR3 region has the DNA TGCGCCAGCAGCGCGTACGGGGGGCCAGAAAACGAGCAGTACTTC.

The chain is built from TRBV9 and TRBJ2-1; maybe TRBD2 (5 bases). The V and J ends lost 1 base and 5 bases respectively, with 13 bases between them. Germline V gene sequence: CDR1 SGDLS, CDR2 YYNGEE. The CDR3 consists of 15 residues. The DNA for the CDR3 is TGTGCCAGCAGCGTAACCCTCGGGATACACAATGAGCAGTTCTTC. This sequence encodes CASSVTLGIHNEQFF. Combining the CDR3 with reference TRBV9 and TRBJ2-1 gives the whole variable domain DSGVTQTPKHLITATGQRVTLRCSPRSGDLSVYWYQQSLDQGLQFLIQYYNGEERAKGNILERFSAQQFPDLHSELNLSSLELGDSALYFCASSVTLGIHNEQFFGPGTRLTVL.

The J gene is TRBJ2-3, the V gene TRBV5-1; 7 nucleotides agree with TRBD2. The V segment lost 1 base and the J segment 5 bases; nucleotides outside the gene matches: 4. The germline CDR1 and CDR2 sequences are SGHRS and YFSETQ. The CDR3 contains 14 residues. CDR3 nucleotide sequence: TGCGCCAGCAGCTTGAGAGGGAGGGTAGATACGCAGTATTTT. Its protein product is CASSLRGRVDTQYF.

The chain is built from TRBV6-1 and TRBJ2-3; possibly TRBD1 or TRBD2 for D (6 bases each). V dropped 10 bases and J dropped 3 bases, with 17 bases sitting between them. The germline gives CDR1 MNHNS, CDR2 SASEGT. The length of the CDR3 is 14 residues. The chain's CDR3 is CATEGGKGTDTQYF. The CDR3 bases are TGTGCCACCGAGGGGGGAAAAGGGACAGATACGCAGTATTTT.

CDR3 sequence reads: CSVEVPLGVQGASGYTF. In DNA, the CDR3 is TGCAGCGTTGAAGTACCCCTAGGTGTGCAGGGGGCAAGTGGCTACACCTTC. This chain connects TRBV29-1 to TRBJ1-2, with TRBD1 identical over 8 bases. The V gene's germline CDR1 is SQVTM and CDR2 ANQGSEA. V shed 1 base, J shed 7 bases, and the junction held 17 bases outside the gene matches. The CDR3 contains 17 residues.

The chain joins TRBV4-1 to TRBJ1-6; a possible D gene is TRBD1 (5 bases). V lost 1 base, J lost 6 bases, and 10 bases lay in between. The germline V gene has CDR1 MGHRA and CDR2 YSYEKL. CDR3 size: 15 residues. This CDR3 is CASSQGDGANSPLHF. CDR3 nucleotide sequence: TGCGCCAGCAGCCAAGGAGACGGGGCTAATTCACCCCTCCACTTT.

The chain links TRBV5-1 to TRBJ2-3; 8 bases agree with TRBD1. With V trimmed by 0 bases and J by 5 bases, 5 bases remained unmatched. CDR3 length: 15 amino acids. Germline assignment: CDR1 SGHRS and CDR2 YFSETQ. The CDR3 here is CASSLGDRSLDTQYF. The CDR3 nucleotides read TGCGCCAGCAGCTTGGGGGACAGGTCGTTAGATACGCAGTATTTT.

The genes are TRBV28 and TRBJ2-3; 11 bases fit TRBD2. The CDR3 consists of 15 residues. Germline V CDR1 and CDR2: MDHEN, SYDVKM. The ends lost 7 bases at V and 3 bases at J; junction bases unmatched: 6. The CDR3 sequence: CASTPTSGRTDTQYF. CDR3 bases: TGTGCCAGCACCCCTACTAGCGGGAGAACAGATACGCAGTATTTT.